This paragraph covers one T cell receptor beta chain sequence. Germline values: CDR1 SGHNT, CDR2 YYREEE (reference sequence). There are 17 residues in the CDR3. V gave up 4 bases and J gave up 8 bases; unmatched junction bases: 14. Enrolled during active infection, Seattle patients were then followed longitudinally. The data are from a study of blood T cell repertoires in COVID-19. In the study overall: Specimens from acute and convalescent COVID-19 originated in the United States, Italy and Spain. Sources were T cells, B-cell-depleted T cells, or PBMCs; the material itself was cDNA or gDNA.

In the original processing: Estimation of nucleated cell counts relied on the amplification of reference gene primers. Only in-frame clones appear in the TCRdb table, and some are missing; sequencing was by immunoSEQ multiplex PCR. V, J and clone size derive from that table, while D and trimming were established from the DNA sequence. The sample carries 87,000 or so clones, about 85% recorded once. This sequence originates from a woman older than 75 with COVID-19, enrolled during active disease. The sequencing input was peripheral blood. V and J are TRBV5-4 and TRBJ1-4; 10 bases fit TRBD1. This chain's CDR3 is CASSVTLPGTGDEKLFF. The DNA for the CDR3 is TGTGCCAGCAGCGTGACCTTACCCGGGACAGGGGACGAAAAACTGTTTTTT.